This is a list of T cell receptor beta chains from one sample in a study of blood T cell repertoires in COVID-19. Clones were read by immunoSEQ multiplex PCR, and TCRdb kept only the in-frame ones, dropping some. Counted here are roughly 250,000 clones, roughly 90% occurring once; the ten biggest clones make up approximately 4.3%. What was sequenced was peripheral blood. The receptor set was obtained from a man aged 60-69 years who had recovered from COVID-19. The CDR3 runs from the conserved cysteine through the conserved F or W. The D gene is left open where the match is weak. The size entry is marked missing in some rows and otherwise reads once, few, many or a size class.

clone size	D gene	V gene	J gene	CDR3 protein	CDR3 DNA
once	TRBD2	TRBV4-2	TRBJ2-7	CASSREALGGVVYEQYF	TGTGCCAGCAGCCGAGAAGCCTTGGGAGGGGTGGTCTACGAGCAGTACTTC
-	TRBD1	TRBV5-4	TRBJ1-1	CASSGTGRLTEAFF	TGTGCCAGCAGCGGGACAGGGAGATTGACTGAAGCTTTCTTT
-	-	TRBV6-5	TRBJ2-7	CASSPAGTYEQYF	TGTGCCAGCAGCCCCGCCGGGACCTACGAGCAGTACTTC
few	-	TRBV24-1	TRBJ1-2	CATSFGNYGYTF	TGTGCCACCAGTTTCGGTAACTATGGCTACACCTTC
-	-	TRBV7-8	TRBJ1-3	CASSSAVRLGNTIYF	TGTGCCAGCAGCTCCGCTGTCAGGCTAGGAAACACCATATATTTT
-	-	TRBV5-6	TRBJ1-5	CASSSPGVQPQHF	TGTGCCAGCAGCTCACCAGGGGTTCAGCCCCAGCATTTT
-	TRBD1	TRBV27	TRBJ1-6	CASSLGGQVYSYNSPLHF	TGTGCCAGCAGTTTAGGGGGACAGGTTTACTCCTATAATTCACCCCTCCACTTT
-	-	TRBV2	TRBJ2-4	CASRRTPFPENIQYF	TGTGCCAGCAGGCGGACACCCTTCCCGGAAAACATTCAGTACTTC
-	TRBD1	TRBV9	TRBJ1-1	CASSPRTGVITEAFF	TGTGCCAGCAGCCCGCGGACAGGGGTTATCACTGAAGCTTTCTTT
few	TRBD1	TRBV2	TRBJ2-2	CASSVGQGYGELFF	TGTGCCAGCAGTGTCGGACAGGGGTACGGGGAGCTGTTTTTT
-	TRBD1	TRBV7-8	TRBJ1-2	CASSLRDRGSSYGYTF	TGTGCCAGCAGCCTAAGGGACAGGGGATCTTCCTATGGCTACACCTTC
once	-	TRBV19	TRBJ2-5	CASSFSKETQYF	TGTGCCAGTAGTTTCAGTAAAGAGACCCAGTACTTC
-	TRBD1	TRBV30	TRBJ2-3	CAWAPGQSTDTQYF	TGTGCCTGGGCACCGGGACAGAGCACAGATACGCAGTATTTT
-	TRBD2	TRBV5-1	TRBJ2-1	CASSPGLAGGPLSYNEQFF	TGCGCCAGCAGCCCGGGACTAGCGGGGGGACCTCTCTCCTACAATGAGCAGTTCTTC
-	-	TRBV19	TRBJ1-1	CASSIRAGAEAFF	TGTGCCAGTAGTATACGAGCAGGGGCTGAAGCTTTCTTT
-	-	TRBV4-2	TRBJ1-2	CASSQVTSGAGGYTF	TGTGCCAGCAGCCAAGTGACATCAGGGGCAGGAGGCTACACCTTC
-	-	TRBV27	TRBJ2-7	CASSARGTVSYEQYF	TGTGCCAGCAGTGCCCGGGGGACAGTCTCCTACGAGCAGTACTTC
-	TRBD1	TRBV7-2	TRBJ2-2	CASSSPPGGGELFF	TGTGCCAGCAGCTCACCGCCAGGGGGCGGGGAGCTGTTTTTT
-	-	TRBV11-2	TRBJ1-4	CASSFRGEKLFF	TGTGCCAGCAGCTTCAGGGGTGAAAAACTGTTTTTT
once	-	TRBV19	TRBJ2-3	CASSSGGSRTDTQYF	TGTGCCAGTAGTTCTGGGGGCTCCCGCACAGATACGCAGTATTTT
-	TRBD1	TRBV5-1	TRBJ1-4	CASSAPGTGIEKLFF	TGCGCCAGCAGCGCCCCCGGGACAGGGATTGAAAAACTGTTTTTT
-	TRBD1	TRBV6-6	TRBJ1-2	CASSSGQGALHTF	TGTGCCAGCAGTTCGGGACAGGGCGCACTCCACACCTTC
-	TRBD1	TRBV7-3	TRBJ1-2	CASSQGQGSGYTF	TGTGCCAGCAGCCAAGGACAGGGTAGTGGCTACACCTTC
few	TRBD1	TRBV9	TRBJ1-1	CASSLTQGAGTEAFF	TGTGCCAGCAGCCTAACACAGGGGGCAGGCACTGAAGCTTTCTTT
-	TRBD2	TRBV29-1	TRBJ2-5	CSFAGEETQYF	TGCAGCTTCGCGGGGGAAGAGACCCAGTACTTC
-	TRBD2	TRBV7-2	TRBJ2-7	CASSSLAGDPYEQYF	TGTGCCAGCAGCTCTCTAGCGGGCGACCCCTACGAGCAGTACTTC
-	-	TRBV21-1	TRBJ1-3	CASRAGGIMLHTIYF	TGTGCCAGCAGGGCCGGGGGGATCATGCTACACACCATATATTTT
-	-	TRBV7-9	TRBJ2-3	CASSPSGFSSTDTQYF	TGTGCCAGCAGTCCCAGCGGGTTCTCTAGCACAGATACGCAGTATTTT
-	TRBD1	TRBV6-5	TRBJ1-5	CASSYDRGRNQPQHF	TGTGCCAGCAGCTACGACAGGGGGCGCAATCAGCCCCAGCATTTT